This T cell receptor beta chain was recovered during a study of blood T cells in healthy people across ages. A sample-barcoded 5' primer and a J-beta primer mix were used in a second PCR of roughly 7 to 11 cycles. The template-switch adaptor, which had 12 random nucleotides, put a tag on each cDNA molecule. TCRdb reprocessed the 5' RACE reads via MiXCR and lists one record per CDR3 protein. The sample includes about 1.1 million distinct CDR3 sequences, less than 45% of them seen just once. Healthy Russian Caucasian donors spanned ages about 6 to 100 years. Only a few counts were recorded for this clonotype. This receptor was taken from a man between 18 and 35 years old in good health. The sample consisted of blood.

CDR3 in DNA: TGTGCCACCAGTGAACAGAACTATGGCTACACCTTC. Encoded protein: CATSEQNYGYTF. V and J are TRBV24-1 and TRBJ1-2; D remains unclear. V was shortened by 4 bases and J by 2 bases, with 4 bases between the two germline ends. CDR1 is KGHDR, CDR2 SFDVKD, per germline. This CDR3 comprises 12 residues.